This TCR beta chain is from a study of vaccination effects on CD4 cells after COVID-19. Findings and limits, study-wide: Healthy vaccinees showed cross-reactivity with common cold coronaviruses in only 1 of 255 vaccine-induced clones.

Comments on this clone: Its target is not known.

TCRdb keeps only in-frame clones here, not all; method: immunoSEQ multiplex PCR. The sample consists of about 27,000 clones, around three quarters of them appearing once. Germline CDR1 and CDR2: SGHTS and YDEGEE. The CDR3 contains 15 residues. V was shortened by 4 bases and J by 0 bases, with 11 bases between the two germline ends. Sequencing was preceded by expansion of antigen-specific CD4+ T cells with viral peptide pools in the ViraFEST assay. After more than 8 days in culture, the CD4+ T cells were isolated. Nucleocapsid antibody tests were negative, and the vaccine recipients had no prior SARS-CoV-2 infection. A density of roughly 2 million PBMC per well was used; these cells were cultured with 10 IU/ml IL-2 and about 9.4 ug/ml peptides.

The chain combines TRBV5-8 with TRBJ2-1, with D possibly TRBD1 on 5 matching bases. This sample comprised CD4+ T cells from PBMCs cultured with SARS-CoV-2 spike peptides, obtained before COVID-19 vaccination. The receptor's source is a human donor who received a COVID-19 vaccine. The DNA for the CDR3 is TGTGCCAGCAGCGGGGCCCTAGACTCCTACAATGAGCAGTTCTTC. Its protein product is CASSGALDSYNEQFF.